Below, 30 T cell receptor beta chains from the same sample are listed, as sequenced in a study of cytotoxic CD8 clonotypes in ibrutinib-treated CLL. Data came from immunoSEQ multiplex PCR; TCRdb stores just in-frame clones and leaves some out. Here the sample spans approximately 300,000 clones, 70% to 80% being singletons. This sample comprised PBMCs, obtained before ibrutinib treatment. These TCRs come from a human donor with chronic lymphocytic leukemia.

V and J are TRBV5-6 and TRBJ2-7; 13 positions agree with TRBD2. CDR1 and CDR2 (germline): SGHDT, YYEEEE. Trimming cost V 4 bases and J 3 bases; bases outside gene matches: 4. The length of the CDR3 is 15 residues. This CDR3 reads CASSQGLAGYYEQYF. DNA of the CDR3: TGTGCCAGCAGCCAGGGACTAGCGGGGTACTACGAGCAGTACTTC.

As for this clone: Distinct nucleotide sequences in the sample also encode this CDR3. This rearrangement joins TRBV9 to TRBJ2-7, with D possibly being TRBD2 (5 bases). The germline V gene encodes CDR1 SGDLS and CDR2 YYNGEE. The CDR3 sequence is 14 residues long. V was shortened by 1 base and J by 0 bases, with 8 bases between the two germline ends. The CDR3 loop reads CASSVSGNSYEQYF. The CDR3 nucleotides read TGTGCCAGCAGCGTATCGGGAAACTCCTACGAGCAGTACTTC.

The rearrangement uses TRBV7-2 and TRBJ2-7, with TRBD1 matching over 7 bases. This CDR3 contains 16 residues. V was pared by 0 bases and J by 2 bases, with 7 bases of the junction left unmatched. CDR1 SGHTA and CDR2 FQGNSA come from the germline V gene. For the CDR3, the DNA is TGTGCCAGCAGCTTAGCGCCGACAGGGCAGGCCTACGAGCAGTACTTC. Its protein is CASSLAPTGQAYEQYF.

The chain links TRBV4-3 to TRBJ2-2; unclear D gene. Germline CDR1 reads LGHNA; CDR2 reads YSLEER. V shed 0 bases and J shed 5 bases, with 10 bases lying between them. This CDR3 comprises 15 residues. The chain's CDR3 is CASSQDLPRTGELFF. The DNA for the CDR3 is TGCGCCAGCAGCCAAGATCTCCCTCGAACCGGGGAGCTGTTTTTT.

This chain connects TRBV18 to TRBJ2-5; D is ambiguous. V was shortened by 3 bases and J by 4 bases, with 12 bases between the two germline ends. This CDR3 spans 14 amino acids. CDR1 and CDR2 (germline): KGHSH, LQKENI. The CDR3 nucleotides are TGTGCCAGCTCACCGCCTTTGGTTACAGAGACCCAGTACTTC. Protein sequence: CASSPPLVTETQYF.

Concerning this clone itself: At the DNA level, this CDR3 is encoded by other sequences in the same sample as well. The chain employs TRBV10-1 and TRBJ2-1; 10 bases fit TRBD2. The germline CDR1 and CDR2 sequences are WNHNN and SYGVQD (reference sequence). V lost 4 bases, J lost 0 bases, and 3 bases stayed unmatched. The CDR3 covers 16 residues. CDR3 region: CASSGTSGSSYNEQFF. The CDR3 DNA is TGCGCCAGCAGTGGGACTAGCGGTAGCTCCTACAATGAGCAGTTCTTC.

V gene TRBV6-5 combines with J gene TRBJ1-1; unclear D gene. CDR3 size: 15 residues. The V and J ends lost 6 bases and 5 bases respectively, with 19 bases between them. The V gene's germline CDR1 is MNHEY and CDR2 SVGAGI. The CDR3 loop is CASREGVVGGTEAFF. CDR3 coding DNA: TGTGCCAGCAGGGAGGGAGTGGTTGGAGGGACTGAAGCTTTCTTT.

The chain uses TRBV6-5 and TRBJ1-2; D gene uncertain. V was pared by 5 bases and J by 4 bases, with 14 bases between. The CDR3 contains 14 residues. CDR1 MNHEY and CDR2 SVGAGI come from the germline V gene. CDR3 nucleotides: TGTGCCAGCAGTAGGGAGATCGGGATCTATGGCTACACCTTC. Translation gives CASSREIGIYGYTF.

This clone was seen just once. The CDR3 DNA is TGTGCCAGCAGCTTAGATAAGGGAGTTACTGATGAGCAGTTCTTC. Encoded protein: CASSLDKGVTDEQFF. The chain combines TRBV5-4 with TRBJ2-1, with D perhaps TRBD2 (5 bases). V was cut by 2 bases and J by 8 bases, with 17 bases left in between. The CDR3 totals 15 residues. Germline V lookup: CDR1 SGHNT, CDR2 YYREEE (reference sequence). The variable domain in full, with the rest retrieved from reference TRBV5-4 and TRBJ2-1, is ETGVTQSPTHLIKTRGQQVTLRCSSQSGHNTVSWYQQALGQGPQFIFQYYREEENGRGNFPPRFSGLQFPNYSSELNVNALELDDSALYLCASSLDKGVTDEQFFGPGTRLTVL.

The chain uses TRBV19 and TRBJ2-3; possibly TRBD2 for D (5 bases). Trimming shortened V by 0 bases and J by 0 bases, and 10 bases separated the two germline ends. CDR1 and CDR2 from the germline V gene are LNHDA and SQIVND (reference sequence). The CDR3 covers 16 residues. CDR3 nucleotides: TGTGCCAGTAGTATAGAGCTAGCTGCTAGCACAGATACGCAGTATTTT. This sequence encodes CASSIELAASTDTQYF. The entire variable domain, with the rest obtained from reference TRBV19 and TRBJ2-3, is as follows: DGGITQSPKYLFRKEGQNVTLSCEQNLNHDAMYWYRQDPGQGLRLIYYSQIVNDFQKGDIAEGYSVSREKKESFPLTVTSAQKNPTAFYLCASSIELAASTDTQYFGPGTRLTVL.

The CDR3 region has the DNA TGTGCCAGCAGCTTAGATTTGGGAAGCTATTCCTACGAGCAGTACTTC. It translates to CASSLDLGSYSYEQYF. This chain links TRBV7-8 with TRBJ2-7, with no clear D. The CDR3 is 16 amino acids. The germline V gene encodes CDR1 SGHVS and CDR2 FQNEAQ. Trimming shortened V by 1 base and J by 1 base, and 14 bases separated the two germline ends.

The rearrangement links TRBV2 to TRBJ2-7; D is ambiguous. CDR1 and CDR2 from the germline V gene are SNHLY and FYNNEI. The V end was cut by 3 bases, the J end by 2 bases, with 14 bases between. The CDR3 totals 15 residues. CDR3 nucleotide sequence: TGTGCCAGCAGTGAGAGGCGGACCCCTCCCTACGAGCAGTACTTC. Translating gives CASSERRTPPYEQYF.

V and J are TRBV5-6 and TRBJ1-3; no clear D. V gave up 4 bases and J gave up 0 bases, with 11 bases separating them. The germline CDR1 and CDR2 sequences are SGHDT and YYEEEE. This CDR3 region has 15 residues. The CDR3 DNA reads as TGTGCCAGCAGCACAAGACTGAACTCTGGAAACACCATATATTTT. It is translated as CASSTRLNSGNTIYF.

The chain combines TRBV19 with TRBJ2-1, with 9 bases identical to TRBD2. Trimming removed 3 bases from V and 5 bases from J; junction bases left unmatched: 5. The CDR3 has 15 amino acids. From germline, CDR1 is LNHDA and CDR2 SQIVND (reference sequence). The CDR3 loop is CASSIAAGGHNEQFF. The CDR3, as DNA: TGTGCCAGTAGTATCGCGGCGGGAGGGCACAATGAGCAGTTCTTC.

V usage is TRBV6-5 and J usage is TRBJ2-2, with D perhaps matching TRBD2 (6 bases). Trimming cost V 4 bases and J 0 bases, with 9 bases left between them. The CDR3 has 15 residues. The germline CDR1 and CDR2 sequences are MNHEY and SVGAGI. CDR3: CASSLSGPNTGELFF. In nucleotides, the CDR3 is TGTGCCAGCAGTTTAAGCGGGCCGAACACCGGGGAGCTGTTTTTT.

The rearrangement links TRBV25-1 to TRBJ2-2; no definite D call. The CDR3 spans 12 residues. V lost 8 bases and J lost 2, with 6 bases in between. Germline V gene lookup returns CDR1 MGHDK and CDR2 SYGVNS. The CDR3 sequence: CASCINTGELFF. The CDR3 nucleotides are TGTGCCAGCTGTATTAACACCGGGGAGCTGTTTTTT.

The rearrangement links TRBV29-1 to TRBJ2-5; D remains unclear. The CDR3 length is 12 residues. Deletions cut 4 bases from V and 4 bases from J, with 10 bases between. Germline lookup yields CDR1 SQVTM and CDR2 ANQGSEA. CDR3 DNA sequence: TGCAGCGTTGGTCCGGGCCCAGAGACCCAGTACTTC. Translation gives CSVGPGPETQYF.

This chain links TRBV9 with TRBJ2-3, with 12 bases lining up with TRBD2. V lost 4 bases and J lost 1; bases outside the gene matches: 7. The CDR3 totals 17 residues. Germline V gives CDR1 SGDLS, CDR2 YYNGEE. The CDR3 sequence is CASSSRTSGTGTDTQYF. The CDR3 DNA reads TGTGCCAGCAGCTCCCGGACTAGCGGGACGGGCACAGATACGCAGTATTTT.

The chain carries TRBV10-3 and TRBJ1-4; 7 nucleotides match TRBD1. The CDR3 consists of 16 residues. V was pared by 2 bases and J by 4 bases, with 7 bases of the junction left unmatched. Germline CDR1 is ENHRY and CDR2 is SYGVKD. CDR3 in DNA: TGTGCCATCAGTGAGCACCGGGACAGAATTAATGAAAAACTGTTTTTT. Translated, it gives CAISEHRDRINEKLFF.

In its sample, this clone was seen a few times. This chain links TRBV7-3 with TRBJ1-2, with D perhaps TRBD1 (6 bases). In germline, CDR1 is SGHTA, CDR2 FQGTGA. V was cut by 5 bases and J by 4 bases, with 11 bases left in between. The CDR3 is 13 residues long. The CDR3 spells CASSPGTSYGYTF. CDR3 nucleotides: TGTGCCAGCAGCCCCGGGACATCCTATGGCTACACCTTC.

This chain joins TRBV6-5 and TRBJ1-5, with TRBD1 matching 10 bases. This CDR3 contains 15 residues. The trim removed 2 bases at V and 6 bases at J, leaving 4 bases unmatched. Germline assignment: CDR1 MNHEY and CDR2 SVGAGI. CDR3 loop: CASSYGTGEGQPQHF. CDR3 nucleotides: TGTGCCAGCAGTTACGGGACAGGGGAGGGTCAGCCCCAGCATTTT.

The chain links TRBV2 to TRBJ2-3, with TRBD2 matching over 13 bases. The CDR3 runs to 16 residues. After removal of 6 bases from V and 5 bases from J, the junction contained 8 bases not matched to a gene. Germline values: CDR1 SNHLY, CDR2 FYNNEI. The CDR3 coding sequence is TGTGCCAGCAGCGGTCGGACTAGCGGGAGTGGAGATACGCAGTATTTT. Encoded protein: CASSGRTSGSGDTQYF.

V usage is TRBV5-1 and J usage is TRBJ1-1; D ambiguous. The CDR3 length is 13 residues. Between the trimmed V and J ends, which lost 0 bases and 10 bases, there was a span of 13 bases. Germline CDR1 SGHRS, CDR2 YFSETQ. The CDR3 region is CASSLGADDLAFF. The DNA of the CDR3 is TGCGCCAGCAGCTTGGGTGCGGACGACTTAGCTTTCTTT. Based on the CDR3 plus reference TRBV5-1 and TRBJ1-1, the full variable domain is KAGVTQTPRYLIKTRGQQVTLSCSPISGHRSVSWYQQTPGQGLQFLFEYFSETQRNKGNFPGRFSGRQFSNSRSEMNVSTLELGDSALYLCASSLGADDLAFFGQGTRLTVV.

The V gene is TRBV10-3, the J gene TRBJ2-5; D is unresolved. V shed 7 bases and J shed 2 bases, with 8 bases lying between them. Germline V gene lookup returns CDR1 ENHRY and CDR2 SYGVKD. The CDR3 covers 12 residues. CDR3 sequence: CAIKTDQETQYF. CDR3 sequence (DNA): TGTGCCATCAAGACGGATCAAGAGACCCAGTACTTC.

The chain is built from TRBV15 and TRBJ2-2; TRBD2 agrees at 15 bases. Germline values: CDR1 LNHNV, CDR2 YYDKDF (reference sequence). The CDR3 has 19 amino acids. The V segment lost 3 bases and the J segment 0 bases; nucleotides outside the gene matches: 5. CDR3 DNA: TGTGCCACCAGCAGGGGACTAGCGGGAGGCCCTACGAACACCGGGGAGCTGTTTTTT. Its translation is CATSRGLAGGPTNTGELFF.

This chain uses TRBV28 with TRBJ2-1, with D perhaps matching TRBD2 (5 bases). The ends were cut back, 3 bases at V and 5 bases at J, with 17 bases in the middle. The CDR3 is 16 residues long. The V gene's germline CDR1 is MDHEN and CDR2 SYDVKM. The CDR3 DNA reads TGTGCCAGCAGTTTGCGTACAGCGGCGGTTAACAATGAGCAGTTCTTC. This encodes CASSLRTAAVNNEQFF.

V usage is TRBV7-8 and J usage is TRBJ1-3; D uncertain. Trimming stripped 2 bases from V and 0 bases from J, with 8 bases between. This CDR3 has 15 amino acids. The germline CDR1 and CDR2 sequences are SGHVS and FQNEAQ. The CDR3 DNA reads as TGTGCCAGCAGCTTACTGTGGGGCTCTGGAAACACCATATATTTT. It is translated as CASSLLWGSGNTIYF.

The V and J genes are TRBV14 and TRBJ2-7; no firm D call. V gave up 4 bases and J gave up 4 bases, with 14 bases separating them. Germline V gene lookup returns CDR1 SGHDN and CDR2 FVKESK. The CDR3 has 14 amino acids. The CDR3 sequence is CASSLGLEFYEQYF. DNA for the CDR3: TGTGCCAGCAGCCTCGGCCTTGAGTTTTACGAGCAGTACTTC.

This chain uses TRBV2 with TRBJ2-2; 9 positions agree with TRBD2. Trimming removed 6 bases from V and 5 bases from J; junction bases left unmatched: 7. The V gene's germline CDR1 is SNHLY and CDR2 FYNNEI. The CDR3 sequence is 15 residues long. The CDR3 bases are TGTGCCAGCAGCGCTAGCGGGATTGAGACCGGGGAGCTGTTTTTT. Translation: CASSASGIETGELFF. Supplemented by reference TRBV2 and TRBJ2-2, the full variable domain reads EPEVTQTPSHQVTQMGQEVILRCVPISNHLYFYWYRQILGQKVEFLVSFYNNEISEKSEIFDDQFSVERPDGSNFTLKIRSTKLEDSAMYFCASSASGIETGELFFGEGSRLTVL.

The chain recombines TRBV30 with TRBJ2-6; TRBD1 might be the D (5 bases). V was clipped by 0 bases and J by 3 bases, with 9 bases between them. The germline V gene encodes CDR1 GTSNPN and CDR2 SVGIG (reference sequence). The length of the CDR3 is 15 residues. The CDR3 is CAWSVGASGANVLTF. The CDR3 bases are TGTGCCTGGAGTGTTGGGGCAAGTGGGGCCAACGTCCTGACTTTC.